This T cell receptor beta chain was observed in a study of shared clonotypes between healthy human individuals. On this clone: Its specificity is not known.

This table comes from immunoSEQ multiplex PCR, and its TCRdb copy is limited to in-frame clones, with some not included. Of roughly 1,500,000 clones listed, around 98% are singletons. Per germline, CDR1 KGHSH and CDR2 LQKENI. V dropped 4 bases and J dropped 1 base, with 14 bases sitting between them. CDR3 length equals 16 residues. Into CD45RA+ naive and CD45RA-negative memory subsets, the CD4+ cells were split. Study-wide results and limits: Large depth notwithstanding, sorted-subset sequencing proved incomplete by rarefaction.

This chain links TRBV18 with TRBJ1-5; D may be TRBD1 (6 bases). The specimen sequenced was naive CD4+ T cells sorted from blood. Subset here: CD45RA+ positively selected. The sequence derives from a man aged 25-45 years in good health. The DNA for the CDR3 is TGTGCCAGCTCACTCAAACAGGGACCAAGCAATCAGCCCCAGCATTTT. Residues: CASSLKQGPSNQPQHF.